This T cell receptor beta chain was obtained from a study of cytomegalovirus exposure and HLA in healthy donors (dated by TCRdb to 2016 to 2017). Background on the whole study: According to an earlier analysis of 587 of the donors, some 180 million T cells yielded some 110 million unique TCR beta sequences and approximately 300 Gb of sequence data. An early release covering 500 to 750 HLA-typed donors comprised 250 to 350 gigabases of sequencing data and around 80 million unique TCR sequences. Among the roughly 390 genotyped donors, roughly 80% belonged to the genetic ancestry cluster associated with self-reported Caucasian donors. The study aimed to test whether cataloging public T cell receptors could reveal signatures of past pathogen exposure. Using immunosequencing, the study profiled T cell repertoires from around 670 subjects and related those repertoires to cytomegalovirus serostatus. Along with the approximately 700-subject first cohort, a separate validation cohort of over a hundred different subjects was used. High-throughput TCR immunosequencing, statistical association of individual TCRs with disease status, and machine learning were combined to predict cytomegalovirus infection status. A later analysis re-analyzed previously published TCR beta repertoires from roughly 690 donors and added high-resolution HLA genotyping to study TCR occurrence patterns. In the later analysis, no new phenotypic data were used to find candidate immune exposures; instead, reliance was placed on TCR beta sequences and their occurrence across donors. An earlier analysis of several hundred of the donors used high-throughput TCR beta sequencing to judge whether each TCR beta V gene segment behaved as functional or pseudogenic. Donor age, sex, ethnicity and CMV serostatus were compiled together with the repertoire data. A later genetic analysis used genome-wide SNP genotypes for about 65% of the 666 donors, treating that subset as a discovery cohort. All discovery cohort repertoires had been generated on a single sequencing platform. HLA typing covered class I and class II loci at four-digit resolution. Typing coverage varied by locus: about 620-640 donors for A, B, C, DRB1 and DQB1; around 560 for DQA1; 600 to 610 for DPA1; fewer than 480 for DPB1. Because of strong linkage in the cohort, roughly 5 DR-DQ haplotypes were treated as single units for association and clustering. Among around 400 genotyped donors of the cohort, an average of around 240,000 unique TCR beta nucleotide sequences were sequenced per donor, around a sixth of them non-productive.

Receptor libraries were prepared by the immunoSEQ multiplex PCR assay. A mixture of 60 forward primers for TCR Vbeta segments and 13 reverse primers for TCR Jbeta segments was used in the multiplex PCR. The CDR3 region of rearranged TCR beta genes was amplified from genomic DNA by a multiplex PCR assay. The Illumina HiSeq System was used to sequence the amplified TCR beta libraries as 87-base-pair reads. From the authors' description of their analysis: Across the 640 or so repertoires, a later analysis counted some 80 million unique TCR beta chains, around 10 million of which were shared by at least two donors. A nearest-neighbor algorithm error-corrected the raw reads and collapsed the reads into unique sequences, merging closely related sequences to remove PCR and sequencing errors. To assign V, D and J gene segments, CDR3 sequences were aligned to IMGT reference sequences. For a sequence to be retained, a match of at least six nucleotides was required to both a V gene segment and a J gene segment. A rearrangement was called productive if the CDR3 had no stop codons and remained in frame with V and J, and every other rearrangement was called non-productive. CDR3 was defined by IMGT convention, running from the second conserved V-encoded cysteine to the conserved J-encoded phenylalanine. In an earlier analysis of more than 550 of the donors, sequences lacking an unambiguous match to a single V gene segment were excluded. In an earlier analysis of 587 of the donors, V segments were called functional above 56.7% productive rearrangements and were called segregating when the between-donor standard deviation exceeded 5%. A statistical classification framework was built to diagnose cytomegalovirus status from the catalog of TCR beta chain sequences. V and J gene assignment, in a later analysis, came from comparing TCR nucleotide sequences with IMGT/GENE-DB human TR gene sequences. The TCRdist pipeline was used in a later analysis to assign CDR3 sequences and most-parsimonious VDJ recombination scenarios. In a later analysis, every TCR beta chain was defined by the combination of its CDR3 amino acid sequence and its V-gene family, and reads without a unique V-gene family were dropped. In a later analysis, nearly 600 highly shared, low-generation-probability nucleotide sequences were removed to address suspected cross-contamination and a sequencing artifact. For each public chain, a later analysis derived a clonal expansion index from normalized ranks of inferred template counts within each repertoire. In a later analysis, generation probabilities were computed with a VDJ recombination model fitted to out-of-frame rearrangements, and the resulting probabilities were checked against IGoR. In a later analysis, hypergeometric tests were used to score TCR-TCR, TCR-HLA and TCR-CMV co-occurrence, with a repertoire-size bias correction applied to TCR pairs. False discovery rates were estimated in a later analysis by permuting HLA or CMV assignments 20 times. A later analysis grouped co-occurring TCRs with DBSCAN, adding TCRdist sequence similarity when clustering within HLA-allele-positive subsets. For co-occurrence clustering, repertoires with fewer than 30,000 or more than 120,000 public chains were excluded, along with five or six repertoires with anomalous nucleotide sharing. This is the immuneACCESS table as TCRdb keeps it, with only in-frame sequences that have V and J called. A part of the clones is gone; compared with another copy, unresolved V genes explain less than half, and the rest is unexplained. For V, J and clone size, that table is used; D and trimming come from the DNA. Here the sample has 60,000 to 75,000 clones; roughly nine tenths occur a single time. In total, the top ten clones hold 9% to 13% of the sample.

About this clone: This receptor's antigen is unknown. No per-base quality is available; no much larger clone lies one base away.

V is reduced by 6 bases and J by 9 bases, leaving a spacing of 20 bases between them. The CDR3 runs 14 residues from the cysteine to the phenylalanine. Here the CDR3 DNA is all that survives: 42 bases in frame from base 1. CDR1 and CDR2 (SGHTA, FQGTGA) derive from the germline V gene. Overall study outcomes, separate from this receptor: Because the 87-base-pair reads could not distinguish some IMGT-functional V segments, including TRBV6-2 and TRBV6-3, those segments were excluded. A later analysis found that TCR association rates varied across HLA loci, with DRB1 alleles showing the most associated TCRs and HLA-C alleles the fewest. A later genetic analysis associated a missense DCLRE1C variant with V-gene and J-gene trimming of TCR beta chains, and an independent cohort replicated the association. Only TCR beta chains were sequenced in this cohort, and the absence of alpha or paired-chain data limited detectable features. Correlated functional status among segregating V segments might reflect linkage disequilibrium, but an unknown experimental factor could not be ruled out. In both the original and validation cohorts, the classifier was reported to diagnose cytomegalovirus status with high specificity and sensitivity. Strong co-occurrence of HLA alleles, especially DR and DQ, made assigning TCR associations to individual alleles difficult. In an earlier analysis of more than 500 of the donors, most TCR beta V segments appeared in productive rearrangements about 87% or about 30% of the time, broadly matching IMGT annotations. Because HLA typing was unavailable for some donors at each locus, only the typed subset was used in association tests. Because counts were too low, about 15 rarely observed V segments, including chromosome 9 orphons, were left out of the earlier analysis of over 550 of the donors. The study gave a list of about 150 TCR beta chains associated with cytomegalovirus. A further reported finding was that TCR beta sequences accurately predicted the HLA-A and HLA-B alleles for most subjects in the first cohort. A few of the identified cytomegalovirus-associated TCR beta chains were confirmed in vitro to be specific for cytomegalovirus antigens. In a later analysis, several top co-occurrence clusters were reported to appear linked to parvovirus B19, influenza, CMV and Epstein-Barr virus. Roughly uniform sequencing depth across donors was assumed in presence/absence analyses, although this assumption may not hold. It was suggested by the authors that the approach could potentially be generalized to other disease states and immunological phenotypes. The only immune exposure information available for the cohort was CMV serostatus. A cluster of highly shared sequence variants was judged likely to represent a technical artifact of the sequencing pipeline. While some public TCRs were present in many individuals, most TCR sequences turned up only very rarely across donors. A later analysis found that most CMV-associated TCR beta chains appeared HLA-restricted, with HLA associations seemingly driven largely by CMV exposure. In a later genetic analysis, fewer N-insertions in productive TCRs were reported among donors in an Asian-associated ancestry cluster than the 666-donor mean. Compared with equally common non-associated chains, HLA-associated TCR beta chains in a later analysis were more clonally expanded and had lower generation probabilities. A later analysis associated about 16,000 TCR beta sequences with specific HLA alleles at a false discovery rate of 0.05.

The cohort consisted of 650 to 700 healthy bone marrow donors. At the time of sampling, all cohort members were nominally healthy, though unrecorded immune exposures were likely present. The donor tested CMV seropositive and was one of the 289 seropositive cohort members. Each donor provided a peripheral blood sample, and peripheral blood mononuclear cells were used for TCR beta sequencing. The Qiagen DNeasy Blood Extraction Kit was used to extract genomic DNA from the blood cell samples. This receptor chain uses TRBV7-3 and TRBJ1-2; confidence is insufficient to name the D gene. This sequence originates from a woman in her twenties or thirties in good health and CMV-seropositive. Sequenced material: PBMCs. CDR3 sequence: CASSPNRESRSYTF. The nucleotide sequence is TGTGCCAGCAGTCCTAACCGGGAATCAAGGAGCTACACCTTC.